The next 13 T cell receptor beta chains were all read from a single sample in a study of somatic mutations in cytotoxic T cells in rheumatoid arthritis. Profiled with immunoSEQ multiplex PCR; TCRdb holds only in-frame clones, not every one. The sample consists of tens of thousands of clones, 84% of them appearing once. The material sequenced was CD8+ T cells sorted from blood. The receptors here all came from a man aged 40-55 years in good health.

The V gene is TRBV27, the J gene TRBJ1-2; TRBD1 matches at 10 bases. This CDR3 has 12 residues. Germline loops: CDR1 MNHEY, CDR2 SMNVEV (reference sequence). J lost 4 bases, V lost 9 bases, and 2 bases had no gene match. The CDR3 region has the DNA TGTGCCAGTGGGACAGGGGCCTATGGCTACACCTTC. This gives the protein CASGTGAYGYTF.

CDR3 in DNA: TGTGCCAGCAGTGAATGGGGACAGGGCTCCTACAATGAGCAGTTCTTC. Encoded protein: CASSEWGQGSYNEQFF. This chain links TRBV25-1 with TRBJ2-1, with 9 bases fitting TRBD1. Germline assignment: CDR1 MGHDK and CDR2 SYGVNS. CDR3 length equals 16 residues. V trimming: 1 base; J trimming: 0 bases; junction bases outside the gene matches: 1. Complete variable domain (other parts from reference TRBV25-1 and TRBJ2-1): EADIYQTPRYLVIGTGKKITLECSQTMGHDKMYWYQQDPGMELHLIHYSYGVNSTEKGDLSSESTVSRIRTEHFPLTLESARPSHTSQYLCASSEWGQGSYNEQFFGPGTRLTVL.

V gene TRBV5-4 combines with J gene TRBJ2-7; 8 positions agree with TRBD1. The CDR3 loop spans 14 amino acids. The V gene end was trimmed by 10 bases and the J gene end by 5 bases; junction bases not matched to a gene: 14. Germline loops: CDR1 SGHNT, CDR2 YYREEE (reference sequence). The CDR3 here is CAYRTTGTGHEQYF. In nucleotides, the CDR3 is TGTGCCTACCGAACTACCGGGACAGGTCACGAGCAGTACTTC.

The chain employs TRBV27 and TRBJ2-7; D call uncertain. V gave up 3 bases and J gave up 5 bases, with 8 bases separating them. The CDR3 extends over 12 amino acids. Germline V lookup: CDR1 MNHEY, CDR2 SMNVEV (reference sequence). CDR3 region: CASSFLGNEQYF. DNA of the CDR3: TGTGCCAGCAGTTTCCTCGGTAACGAGCAGTACTTC.

The chain is built from TRBV30 and TRBJ2-2; the match to TRBD2 covers 7 bases. Per the germline V gene, CDR1 is GTSNPN and CDR2 is SVGIG (reference sequence). After removal of 1 base from V and 0 bases from J, the junction contained 5 bases not matched to a gene. The CDR3 totals 16 residues. CDR3 in amino acids: CAWSDRDYANTGELFF. CDR3 coding DNA: TGTGCCTGGAGTGACCGGGACTACGCGAACACCGGGGAGCTGTTTTTT. The full variable domain, rest sourced from reference TRBV30 and TRBJ2-2, is SQTIHQWPATLVQPVGSPLSLECTVEGTSNPNLYWYRQAAGRGLQLLFYSVGIGQISSEVPQNLSASRPQDRQFILSSKKLLLSDSGFYLCAWSDRDYANTGELFFGEGSRLTVL.

The chain recombines TRBV6-5 with TRBJ2-2; D is possibly TRBD1 or TRBD2 (5 bases each). The ends were cut back, 2 bases at V and 7 bases at J, with 8 bases in the middle. CDR3 length: 13 amino acids. CDR1 is MNHEY and CDR2 is SVGAGI in the germline V gene. CDR3 residues: CASSYGGSGELFF. DNA for the CDR3: TGTGCCAGCAGTTACGGGGGAAGCGGGGAGCTGTTTTTT.

This clone was seen a few times. CDR3 protein: CASSPIYGAGGHEQYF. The CDR3 region has the DNA TGTGCCAGCAGCCCTATCTACGGGGCGGGAGGCCACGAGCAGTACTTC. This chain uses TRBV14 with TRBJ2-7; 8 bases fit TRBD2. From germline, CDR1 is SGHDN and CDR2 FVKESK. The CDR3 covers 16 residues. After removal of 4 bases from V and 5 bases from J, the junction contained 13 bases not matched to a gene.

This clone is a singleton in its sample. This chain connects TRBV28 to TRBJ2-2, with D perhaps given as TRBD1 or TRBD2 (5 bases each). Germline V CDR1 and CDR2: MDHEN, SYDVKM. The V end lost 3 bases, the J end lost 1 base, and 9 bases lay between the germline ends. The CDR3 has 15 residues. CDR3 DNA sequence: TGTGCCAGCAGTTTGAGGGGCTGGAACACCGGGGAGCTGTTTTTT. Protein sequence: CASSLRGWNTGELFF.

The V and J genes are TRBV6-4 and TRBJ1-1; the match to TRBD1 covers 9 bases. CDR3 length: 15 residues. Germline V gene lookup returns CDR1 MRHNA and CDR2 SNTAGT. Trimming took 3 bases from V and 4 from J; bases not matched to a gene: 6. Here the CDR3 reads CASSDRPGQGTEAFF. CDR3 sequence (DNA): TGTGCCAGCAGTGATCGCCCGGGACAGGGCACTGAAGCTTTCTTT.

The V and J genes are TRBV4-1 and TRBJ2-7; D is uncertain. Germline assignment: CDR1 MGHRA and CDR2 YSYEKL. The V gene lost 1 base and the J gene lost 0 bases, with 10 bases spanning the gap. The CDR3 spans 15 residues. CDR3 nucleotides: TGCGCCAGCAGCCAAGCTGCTTCACCCTCCTACGAGCAGTACTTC. This translates into CASSQAASPSYEQYF.

The chain recombines TRBV9 with TRBJ2-7; D tentatively reads TRBD1 or TRBD2 (5 bases each). This CDR3 spans 14 amino acids. The germline V and J ends were trimmed by 0 bases and 2 bases, with 9 bases remaining between them. The V gene's germline CDR1 is SGDLS and CDR2 YYNGEE. In nucleotides, the CDR3 is TGTGCCAGCAGCGTAGGTCAGGGACCCTACGAGCAGTACTTC. This gives the protein CASSVGQGPYEQYF.

The chain links TRBV28 to TRBJ1-4; D not certain. Germline CDR1 reads MDHEN; CDR2 reads SYDVKM. Trimming took 3 bases from V and 7 from J, leaving 18 bases between them. The length of the CDR3 is 16 residues. Here the CDR3 reads CASSFRPGREGEKLFF. The CDR3, as DNA: TGTGCCAGCAGTTTCCGACCCGGACGGGAGGGTGAAAAACTGTTTTTT.

This chain links TRBV18 with TRBJ2-7; D unclear. The germline CDR1 and CDR2 sequences are KGHSH and LQKENI. The CDR3 contains 11 residues. V was cut by 5 bases and J by 2 bases, with 4 bases left in between. The CDR3 sequence: CASSDTYEQYF. CDR3 nucleotides: TGTGCCAGCTCAGACACCTACGAGCAGTACTTC.